This T cell receptor beta chain came from a study of tumor-infiltrating lymphocytes in primary liver carcinoma. Study at large: The patient group consisted of men and women aged 30 to 69 years. Productive TCRbeta read yields ran from roughly 3.5 to 7 million per sample and were similar between tissues.

Out of unsorted whole blood came the blood RNA, and germline DNA was extracted as well. Findings and limits, study-wide: The study found tumor-adjacent and tumor-blood pairs overlapped less than tumor region pairs.

A remark on this clonotype: Antigen: not known.

This CDR3 has 18 residues. The ends lost 1 base at V and 7 bases at J; junction bases unmatched: 14. Making TCR beta cDNA involved around 500 ng total RNA and a constant-region primer. Investigators got TCR beta libraries out of three nested multiplex PCR rounds, done with slightly modified ARM-PCR. Both of the initial two PCR rounds ran for about 11 cycles and employed TRBV1-TRBV30 forward primers alongside a C-beta reverse primer. TCRdb processed the multiplex PCR reads anew with MiXCR; each CDR3 protein has one entry. The sample lists a few hundred thousand distinct CDR3 sequences; 50% to 60% were seen once.

What was sequenced was peripheral blood. The source is a woman younger than 45 with primary liver carcinoma and hepatitis B virus infection. The chain uses TRBV12-3 or TRBV12-4 and TRBJ2-1; TRBD1 aligns across 9 bases. The CDR3 loop is CASSLVYSSGQGGNEQFF. CDR3 DNA: TGTGCCAGCAGTTTAGTATATTCCTCGGGACAGGGTGGGAATGAGCAGTTCTTC.